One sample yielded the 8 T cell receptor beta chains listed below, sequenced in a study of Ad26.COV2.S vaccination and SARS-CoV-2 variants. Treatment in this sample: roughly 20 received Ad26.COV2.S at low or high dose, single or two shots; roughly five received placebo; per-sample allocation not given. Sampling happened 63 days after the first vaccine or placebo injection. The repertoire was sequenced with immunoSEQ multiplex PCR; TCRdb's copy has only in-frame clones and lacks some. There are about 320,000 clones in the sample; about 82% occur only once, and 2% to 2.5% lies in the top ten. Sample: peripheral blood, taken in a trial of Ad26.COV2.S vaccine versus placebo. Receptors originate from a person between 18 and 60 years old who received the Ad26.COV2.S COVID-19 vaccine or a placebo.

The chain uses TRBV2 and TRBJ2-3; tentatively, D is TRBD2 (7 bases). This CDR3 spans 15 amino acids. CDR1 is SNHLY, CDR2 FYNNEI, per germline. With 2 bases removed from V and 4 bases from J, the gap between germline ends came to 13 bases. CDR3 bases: TGTGCCAGCAGTGAAAGGGGGGGCTTCCCAGATACGCAGTATTTT. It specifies CASSERGGFPDTQYF.

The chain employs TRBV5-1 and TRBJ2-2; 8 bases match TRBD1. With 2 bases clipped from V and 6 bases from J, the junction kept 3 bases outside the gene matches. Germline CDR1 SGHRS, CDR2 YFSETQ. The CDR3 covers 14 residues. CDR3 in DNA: TGCGCCAGCAGCTTAACACAGGGGGCCGGGGAGCTGTTTTTT. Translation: CASSLTQGAGELFF.

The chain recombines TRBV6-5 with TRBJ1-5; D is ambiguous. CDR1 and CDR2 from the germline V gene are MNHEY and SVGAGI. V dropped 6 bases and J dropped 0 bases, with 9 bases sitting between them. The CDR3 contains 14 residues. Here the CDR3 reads CASSVKDSNQPQHF. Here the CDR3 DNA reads TGTGCCAGCAGCGTTAAAGATAGCAATCAGCCCCAGCATTTT.

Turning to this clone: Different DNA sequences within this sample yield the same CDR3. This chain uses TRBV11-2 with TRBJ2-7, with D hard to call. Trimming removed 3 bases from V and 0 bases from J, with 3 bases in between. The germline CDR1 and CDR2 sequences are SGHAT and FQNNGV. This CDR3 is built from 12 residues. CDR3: CASSLGSYEQYF. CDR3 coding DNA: TGTGCCAGCAGCTTGGGCTCCTACGAGCAGTACTTC. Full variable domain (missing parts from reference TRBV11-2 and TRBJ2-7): EAGVAQSPRYKIIEKRQSVAFWCNPISGHATLYWYQQILGQGPKLLIQFQNNGVVDDSQLPKDRFSAERLKGVDSTLKIQPAKLEDSAVYLCASSLGSYEQYFGPGTRLTVT.

The CDR3 protein is CVRSSRPGPSYGYTF. The CDR3 bases are TGTGTCAGAAGCTCAAGACCGGGACCTAGCTATGGCTACACCTTC. The chain carries TRBV7-5 and TRBJ1-2. TRBV7-5 is termed a pseudogene. The CDR3 runs 15 residues.

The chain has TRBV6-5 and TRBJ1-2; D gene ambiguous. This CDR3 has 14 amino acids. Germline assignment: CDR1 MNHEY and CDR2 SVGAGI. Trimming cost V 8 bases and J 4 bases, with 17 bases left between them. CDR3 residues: CASALGPAGYGYTF. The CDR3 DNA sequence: TGTGCCAGCGCCTTGGGTCCAGCGGGCTATGGCTACACCTTC.

CDR3: CASSFLRAGQVNEKLFF. The CDR3 nucleotides are TGTGCCAGCAGCTTTCTTCGGGCGGGACAGGTTAATGAAAAACTGTTTTTT. The chain combines TRBV5-6 with TRBJ1-4, with 8 bases identical to TRBD1. V lost 2 bases, J lost 4 bases, and 10 bases stayed unmatched. The CDR3 runs 17 residues. The germline V gene encodes CDR1 SGHDT and CDR2 YYEEEE.

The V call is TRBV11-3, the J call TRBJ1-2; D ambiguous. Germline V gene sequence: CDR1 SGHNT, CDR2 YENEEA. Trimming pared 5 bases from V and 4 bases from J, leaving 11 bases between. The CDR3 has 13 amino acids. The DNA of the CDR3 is TGTGCCAGCAGCCCAGCCGGTGGCTATGGCTACACCTTC. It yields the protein CASSPAGGYGYTF.